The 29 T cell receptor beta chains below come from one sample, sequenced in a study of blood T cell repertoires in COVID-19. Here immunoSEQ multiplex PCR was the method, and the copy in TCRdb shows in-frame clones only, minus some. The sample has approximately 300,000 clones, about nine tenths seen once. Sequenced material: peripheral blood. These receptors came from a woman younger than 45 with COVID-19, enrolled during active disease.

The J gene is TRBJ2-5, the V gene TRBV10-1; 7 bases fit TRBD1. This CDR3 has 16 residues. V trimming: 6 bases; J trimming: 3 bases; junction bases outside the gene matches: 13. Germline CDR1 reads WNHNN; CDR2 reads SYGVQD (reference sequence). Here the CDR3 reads CASRGCRDSTKETQYF. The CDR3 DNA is TGCGCCAGCAGGGGGTGCCGGGACAGCACTAAAGAGACCCAGTACTTC.

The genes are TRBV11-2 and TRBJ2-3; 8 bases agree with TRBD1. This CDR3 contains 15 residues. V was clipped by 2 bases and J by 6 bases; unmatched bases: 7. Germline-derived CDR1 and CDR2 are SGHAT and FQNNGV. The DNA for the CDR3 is TGTGCCAGCAGCTTATTGACAGGGGCCGGGGATACGCAGTATTTT. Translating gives CASSLLTGAGDTQYF.

CDR3 bases: TGTGCCAGCAGGCAGACTAGCGGGAGATCCTACAATGAGCAGTTCTTC. Amino acid sequence: CASRQTSGRSYNEQFF. The chain links TRBV3-1 (or the pseudogene TRBV3-2) to TRBJ2-1; 12 bases map to TRBD2. The V gene's germline CDR1 is LGHDT and CDR2 YNNKEL (reference sequence). With V trimmed by 6 bases and J by 1 base, 4 bases remained unmatched. This CDR3 contains 16 residues.

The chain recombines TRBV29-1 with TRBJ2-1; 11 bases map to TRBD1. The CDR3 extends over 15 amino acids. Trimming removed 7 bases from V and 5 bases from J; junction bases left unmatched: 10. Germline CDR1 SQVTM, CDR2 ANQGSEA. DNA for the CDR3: TGCAGCGCTGGGGGAAAGGACAGGGGGCACAATGAGCAGTTCTTC. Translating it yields CSAGGKDRGHNEQFF.

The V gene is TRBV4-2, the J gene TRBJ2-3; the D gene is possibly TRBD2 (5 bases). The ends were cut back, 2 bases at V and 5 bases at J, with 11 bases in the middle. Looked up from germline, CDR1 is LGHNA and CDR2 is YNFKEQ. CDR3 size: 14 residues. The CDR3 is CASSQSFGVDTQYF. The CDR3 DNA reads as TGTGCCAGCAGCCAATCATTCGGGGTAGATACGCAGTATTTT.

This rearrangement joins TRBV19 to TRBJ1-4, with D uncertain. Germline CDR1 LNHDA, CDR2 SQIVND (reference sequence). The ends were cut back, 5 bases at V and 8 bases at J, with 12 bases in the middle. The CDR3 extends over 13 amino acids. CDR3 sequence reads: CASSPRWAEKLFF. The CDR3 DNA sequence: TGTGCCAGTAGTCCCCGGTGGGCGGAAAAACTGTTTTTT.

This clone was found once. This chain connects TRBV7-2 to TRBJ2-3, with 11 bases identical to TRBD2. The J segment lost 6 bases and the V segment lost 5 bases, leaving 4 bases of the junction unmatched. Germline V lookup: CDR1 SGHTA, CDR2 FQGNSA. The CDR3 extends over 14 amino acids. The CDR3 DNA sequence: TGTGCCAGCAGCCTACTAGCGGGAGTGGATACGCAGTATTTT. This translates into CASSLLAGVDTQYF. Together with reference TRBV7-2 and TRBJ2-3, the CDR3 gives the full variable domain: GAGVSQSPSNKVTEKGKDVELRCDPISGHTALYWYRQSLGQGLEFLIYFQGNSAPDKSGLPSDRFSAERTGGSVSTLTIQRTQQEDSAVYLCASSLLAGVDTQYFGPGTRLTVL.

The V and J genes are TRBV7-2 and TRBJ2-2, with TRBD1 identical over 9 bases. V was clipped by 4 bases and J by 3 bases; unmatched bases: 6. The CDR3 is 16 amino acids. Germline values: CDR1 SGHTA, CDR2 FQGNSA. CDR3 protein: CASSSGTGRDTGELFF. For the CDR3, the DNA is TGTGCCAGCAGCTCCGGGACAGGGCGGGACACCGGGGAGCTGTTTTTT. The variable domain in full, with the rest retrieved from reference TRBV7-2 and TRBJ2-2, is GAGVSQSPSNKVTEKGKDVELRCDPISGHTALYWYRQSLGQGLEFLIYFQGNSAPDKSGLPSDRFSAERTGGSVSTLTIQRTQQEDSAVYLCASSSGTGRDTGELFFGEGSRLTVL.

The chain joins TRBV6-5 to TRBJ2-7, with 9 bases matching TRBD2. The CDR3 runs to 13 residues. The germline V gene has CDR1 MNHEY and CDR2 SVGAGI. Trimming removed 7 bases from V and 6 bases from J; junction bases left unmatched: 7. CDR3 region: CASKPGLASEQYF. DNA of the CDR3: TGTGCCAGCAAGCCGGGACTAGCCTCCGAGCAGTACTTC.

The CDR3 sequence: CAWSDGSSYNEQFF. The CDR3, as DNA: TGTGCCTGGAGTGACGGGAGTTCCTACAATGAGCAGTTCTTC. V and J are TRBV30 and TRBJ2-1; possible D gene TRBD2, 6 bases. With 1 base removed from V and 1 base from J, the gap between germline ends came to 8 bases. Per the germline V gene, CDR1 is GTSNPN and CDR2 is SVGIG (reference sequence). This CDR3 has 14 amino acids.

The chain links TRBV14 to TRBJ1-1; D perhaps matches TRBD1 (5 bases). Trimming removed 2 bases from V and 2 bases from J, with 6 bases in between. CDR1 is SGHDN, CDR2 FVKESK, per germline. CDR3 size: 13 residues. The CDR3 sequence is CASSQQGNTEAFF. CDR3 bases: TGTGCCAGCAGCCAACAGGGCAACACTGAAGCTTTCTTT.

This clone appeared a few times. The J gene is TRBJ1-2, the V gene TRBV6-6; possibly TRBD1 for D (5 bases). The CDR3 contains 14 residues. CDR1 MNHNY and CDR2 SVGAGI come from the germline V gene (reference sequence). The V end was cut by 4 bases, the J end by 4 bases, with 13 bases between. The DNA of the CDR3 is TGTGCCAGCAGTTTAGGGGAAGCGGGCTATGGCTACACCTTC. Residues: CASSLGEAGYGYTF.

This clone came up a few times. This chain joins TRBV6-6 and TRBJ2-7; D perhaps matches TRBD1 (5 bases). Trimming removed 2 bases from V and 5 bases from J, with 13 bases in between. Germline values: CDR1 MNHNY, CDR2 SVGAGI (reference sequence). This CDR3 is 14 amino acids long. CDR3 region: CASSYRQGIHEQYF. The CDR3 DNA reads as TGTGCCAGCAGTTACAGGCAGGGAATTCACGAGCAGTACTTC.

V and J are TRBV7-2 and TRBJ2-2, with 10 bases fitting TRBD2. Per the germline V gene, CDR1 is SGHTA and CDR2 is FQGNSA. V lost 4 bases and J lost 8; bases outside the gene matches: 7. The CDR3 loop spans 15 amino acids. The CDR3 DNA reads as TGTGCCAGCAGCTACCAGCGGGAGGGCCGAGGGGAGCTGTTTTTT. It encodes CASSYQREGRGELFF. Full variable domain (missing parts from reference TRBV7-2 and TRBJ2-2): GAGVSQSPSNKVTEKGKDVELRCDPISGHTALYWYRQSLGQGLEFLIYFQGNSAPDKSGLPSDRFSAERTGGSVSTLTIQRTQQEDSAVYLCASSYQREGRGELFFGEGSRLTVL.

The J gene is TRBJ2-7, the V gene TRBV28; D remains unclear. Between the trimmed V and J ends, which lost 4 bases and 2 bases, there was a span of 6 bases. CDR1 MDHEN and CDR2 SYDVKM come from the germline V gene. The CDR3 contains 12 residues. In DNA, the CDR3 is TGTGCCAGCAGTTCTGAGACCTACGAGCAGTACTTC. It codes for CASSSETYEQYF. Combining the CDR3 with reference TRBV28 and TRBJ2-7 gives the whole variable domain DVKVTQSSRYLVKRTGEKVFLECVQDMDHENMFWYRQDPGLGLRLIYFSYDVKMKEKGDIPEGYSVSREKKERFSLILESASTNQTSMYLCASSSETYEQYFGPGTRLTVT.

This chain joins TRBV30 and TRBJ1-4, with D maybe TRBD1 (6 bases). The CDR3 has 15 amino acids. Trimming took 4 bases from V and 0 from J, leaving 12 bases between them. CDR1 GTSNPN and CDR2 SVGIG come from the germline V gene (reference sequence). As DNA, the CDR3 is TGTGCCTGGACCCCTCGGACAGCAACTAATGAAAAACTGTTTTTT. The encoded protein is CAWTPRTATNEKLFF.

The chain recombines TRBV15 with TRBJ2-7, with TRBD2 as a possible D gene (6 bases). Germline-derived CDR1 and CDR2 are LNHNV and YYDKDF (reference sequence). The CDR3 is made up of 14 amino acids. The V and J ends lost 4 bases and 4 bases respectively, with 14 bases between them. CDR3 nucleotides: TGTGCCACCAGCATTCGGAGGGCCGGGTACGAGCAGTACTTC. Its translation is CATSIRRAGYEQYF.

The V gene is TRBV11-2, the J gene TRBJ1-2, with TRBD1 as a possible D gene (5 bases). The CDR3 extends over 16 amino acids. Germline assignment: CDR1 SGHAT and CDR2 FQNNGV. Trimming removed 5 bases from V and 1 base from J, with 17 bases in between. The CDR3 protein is CASSQSPGHINYGYTF. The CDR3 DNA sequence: TGTGCCAGCAGCCAAAGCCCCGGACATATTAACTATGGCTACACCTTC.

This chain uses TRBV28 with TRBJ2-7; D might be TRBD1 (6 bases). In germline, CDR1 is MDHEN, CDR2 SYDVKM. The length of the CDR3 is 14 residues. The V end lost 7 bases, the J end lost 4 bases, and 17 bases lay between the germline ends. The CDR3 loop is CASIPQGLEYEQYF. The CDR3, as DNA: TGTGCCAGCATCCCCCAGGGGTTGGAATACGAGCAGTACTTC.

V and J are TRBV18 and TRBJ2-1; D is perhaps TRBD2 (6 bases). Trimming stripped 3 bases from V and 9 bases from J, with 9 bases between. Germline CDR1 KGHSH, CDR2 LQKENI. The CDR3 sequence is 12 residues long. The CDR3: CASSPAGSEQFF. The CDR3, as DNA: TGTGCCAGCTCACCGGCGGGATCTGAGCAGTTCTTC.

DNA of the CDR3: TGCGCCAGCAGCTTGCCGAGGGGGAATGAGCAGTTCTTC. It specifies CASSLPRGNEQFF. The chain joins TRBV5-1 to TRBJ2-1; tentatively, D is TRBD1 (6 bases). Trimming shortened V by 1 base and J by 7 bases, and 9 bases separated the two germline ends. The CDR3 totals 13 residues. Germline V CDR1 and CDR2: SGHRS, YFSETQ.

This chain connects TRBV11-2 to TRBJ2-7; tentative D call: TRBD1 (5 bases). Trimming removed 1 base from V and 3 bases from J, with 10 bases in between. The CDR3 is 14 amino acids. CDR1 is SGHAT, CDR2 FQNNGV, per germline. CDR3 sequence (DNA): TGTGCCAGCAGCTTAGCTCAGGGTATCTACGAGCAGTACTTC. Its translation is CASSLAQGIYEQYF. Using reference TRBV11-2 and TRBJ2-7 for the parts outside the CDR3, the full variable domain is EAGVAQSPRYKIIEKRQSVAFWCNPISGHATLYWYQQILGQGPKLLIQFQNNGVVDDSQLPKDRFSAERLKGVDSTLKIQPAKLEDSAVYLCASSLAQGIYEQYFGPGTRLTVT.

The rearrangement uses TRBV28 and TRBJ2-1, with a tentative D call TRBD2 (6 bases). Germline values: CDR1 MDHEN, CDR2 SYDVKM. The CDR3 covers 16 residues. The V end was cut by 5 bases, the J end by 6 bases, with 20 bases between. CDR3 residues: CASSRILDFGSNEQFF. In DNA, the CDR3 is TGTGCCAGCAGTCGGATACTGGATTTCGGGAGCAATGAGCAGTTCTTC.

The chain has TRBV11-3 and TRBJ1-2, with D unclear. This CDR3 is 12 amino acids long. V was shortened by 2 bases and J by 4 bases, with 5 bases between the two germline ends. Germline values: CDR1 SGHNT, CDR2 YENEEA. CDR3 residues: CASSLQFYGYTF. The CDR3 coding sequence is TGTGCCAGCAGCTTACAATTCTATGGCTACACCTTC.

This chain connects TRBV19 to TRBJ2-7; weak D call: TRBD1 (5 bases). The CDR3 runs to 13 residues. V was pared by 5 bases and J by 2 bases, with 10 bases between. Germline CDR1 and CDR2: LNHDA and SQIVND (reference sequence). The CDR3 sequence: CASSGLGAYEQYF. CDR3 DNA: TGTGCCAGTAGTGGTCTAGGGGCCTACGAGCAGTACTTC.

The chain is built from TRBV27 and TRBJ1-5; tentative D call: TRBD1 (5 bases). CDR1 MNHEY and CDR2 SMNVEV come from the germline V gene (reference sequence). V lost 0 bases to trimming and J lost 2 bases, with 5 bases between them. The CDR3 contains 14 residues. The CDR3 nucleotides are TGTGCCAGCAGTTTATCAGGGGGCAATCAGCCCCAGCATTTT. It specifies CASSLSGGNQPQHF.

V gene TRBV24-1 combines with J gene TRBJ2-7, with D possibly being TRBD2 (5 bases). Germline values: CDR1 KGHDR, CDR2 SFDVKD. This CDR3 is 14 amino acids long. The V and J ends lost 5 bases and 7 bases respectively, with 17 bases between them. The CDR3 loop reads CATSGGGSGREQYF. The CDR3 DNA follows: TGTGCCACCAGTGGAGGCGGGTCGGGGAGAGAGCAGTACTTC.

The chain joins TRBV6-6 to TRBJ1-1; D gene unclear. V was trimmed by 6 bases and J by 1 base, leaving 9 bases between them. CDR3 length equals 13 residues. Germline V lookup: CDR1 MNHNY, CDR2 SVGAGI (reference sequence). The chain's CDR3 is CASSPTGNTEAFF. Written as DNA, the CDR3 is TGTGCCAGCAGCCCGACGGGGAACACTGAAGCTTTCTTT.

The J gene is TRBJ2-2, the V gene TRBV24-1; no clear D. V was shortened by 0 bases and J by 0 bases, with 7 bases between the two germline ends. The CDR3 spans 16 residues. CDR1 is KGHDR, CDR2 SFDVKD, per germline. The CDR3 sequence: CATSDLVLPNTGELFF. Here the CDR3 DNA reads TGTGCCACCAGTGATTTGGTCCTTCCGAACACCGGGGAGCTGTTTTTT.